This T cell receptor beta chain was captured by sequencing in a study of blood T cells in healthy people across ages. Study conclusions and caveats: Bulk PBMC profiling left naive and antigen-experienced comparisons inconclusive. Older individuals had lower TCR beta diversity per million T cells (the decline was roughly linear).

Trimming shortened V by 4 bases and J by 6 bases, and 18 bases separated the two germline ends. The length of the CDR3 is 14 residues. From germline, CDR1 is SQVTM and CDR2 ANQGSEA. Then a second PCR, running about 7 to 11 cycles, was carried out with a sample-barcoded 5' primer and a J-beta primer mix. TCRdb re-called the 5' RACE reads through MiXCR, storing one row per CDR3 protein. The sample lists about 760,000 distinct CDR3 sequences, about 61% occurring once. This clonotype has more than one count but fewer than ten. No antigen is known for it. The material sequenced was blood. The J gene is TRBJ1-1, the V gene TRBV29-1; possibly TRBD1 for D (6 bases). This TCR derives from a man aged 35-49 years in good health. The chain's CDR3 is CSVVFPQGTAEAFF. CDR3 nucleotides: TGCAGCGTTGTTTTCCCTCAGGGGACGGCTGAAGCTTTCTTT.